This entry is about one T cell receptor beta chain. What it binds is not known. Other DNA sequences in the sample encode the same CDR3. The data derive from a study of shared clonotypes between healthy human individuals. Study background: Each donor contributed plates that comprised three CD4 naive, three CD4 memory, two CD8 naive and one CD8 memory. Broader study findings: Sampling was confined to blood; repertoires within tissues likely differ.

Naive-designated CD8 cells lacked CD45RO, were positively enriched for CCR7, and omitted terminally differentiated effector memory CD45RA+ cells. TCRdb keeps only in-frame clones here, not all; method: immunoSEQ multiplex PCR. Here the sample spans roughly 2.1 million clones, 85% to 95% being singletons. The source is a man aged 18 to 29 in good health. Some clones in this sample may be carry-over from other donors' samples. The material sequenced was naive CD8+ T cells from PBMCs.

DNA for the CDR3: TGTGCCAGCAGCTTAGGGGCTAGCGGATACGAGCAGTACTTC. It is translated as CASSLGASGYEQYF. J is TRBJ2-7 and V is TRBV11-2; 7 bases match TRBD2. Germline CDR1 is SGHAT and CDR2 is FQNNGV. CDR3 size: 14 residues. The V and J ends lost 1 base and 4 bases, in that order; junction bases with no gene match: 4.